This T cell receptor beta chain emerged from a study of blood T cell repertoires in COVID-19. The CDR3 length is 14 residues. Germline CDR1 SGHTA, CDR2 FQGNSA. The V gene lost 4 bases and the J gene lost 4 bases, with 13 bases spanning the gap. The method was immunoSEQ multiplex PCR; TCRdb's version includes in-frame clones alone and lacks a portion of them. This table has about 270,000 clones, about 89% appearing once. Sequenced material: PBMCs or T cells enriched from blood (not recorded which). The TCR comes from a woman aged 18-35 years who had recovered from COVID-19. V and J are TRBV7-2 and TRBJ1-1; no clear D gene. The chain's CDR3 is CASSSTGSFTEAFF. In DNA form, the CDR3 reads TGTGCCAGCAGCTCCACCGGGTCTTTCACTGAAGCTTTCTTT.